This T cell receptor beta chain derives from a study of chemoradiotherapy in HPV16-positive cancers. Generated by immunoSEQ multiplex PCR, the TCRdb table keeps only in-frame clones and is missing some. In the table there are about 2,000 clones, around 67% of which are singletons. Sequencing used tumor tissue, obtained from a patient who underwent chemoradiotherapy. The clonotype originates from a human donor with HPV-associated anogenital cancer.

This CDR3 reads CASSPGGTGGREQFF. CDR3 nucleotides: TGTGCCAGCAGCCCAGGAGGGACAGGGGGCAGGGAGCAGTTCTTC. The rearrangement uses TRBV13 and TRBJ2-1; 12 bases agree with TRBD1. The CDR3 sequence is 15 residues long. Germline CDR1 PRHDT, CDR2 FYEKMQ (reference sequence). The V segment lost 5 bases and the J segment 10 bases; nucleotides outside the gene matches: 9.